What follows are 16 T cell receptor beta chains derived from one specimen sequenced in a study of blood T cell repertoires in COVID-19. TCRdb's table, derived via immunoSEQ multiplex PCR, lists solely in-frame clones and lacks some. The table has 200,000 to 250,000 clones, approximately 85% seen once. Sequenced input: peripheral blood. The receptors shown here come from a man between 45 and 60 years old with COVID-19, enrolled during active disease.

This chain connects TRBV5-1 to TRBJ1-4, with D unresolved. The length of the CDR3 is 16 residues. Trimming stripped 6 bases from V and 4 bases from J, with 19 bases between. Germline CDR1 is SGHRS and CDR2 is YFSETQ. CDR3: CASTDRPGRVNEKLFF. CDR3 coding DNA: TGCGCCAGCACCGACCGGCCCGGGAGAGTTAATGAAAAACTGTTTTTT.

The V and J genes are TRBV2 and TRBJ1-1; unclear D gene. V was clipped by 3 bases and J by 0 bases, with 11 bases between them. CDR3 length: 15 amino acids. Per the germline V gene, CDR1 is SNHLY and CDR2 is FYNNEI. The CDR3 spells CASSEERVMNTEAFF. Written as DNA, the CDR3 is TGTGCCAGCAGTGAGGAGAGGGTCATGAACACTGAAGCTTTCTTT.

With respect to this clone: At one boundary the junction diverges from the germline segment, which might be a read error. The genes are TRBV7-7 and TRBJ1-1, with D perhaps matching TRBD1 (5 bases). This CDR3 is built from 14 residues. Per the germline V gene, CDR1 is SSHAT and CDR2 is FNYEAQ (reference sequence). This CDR3 is CASSLVPGKAEAFF. CDR3 sequence (DNA): TGTGCTAGCAGCTTAGTCCCAGGGAAGGCTGAAGCTTTCTTT. The full variable domain, rest sourced from reference TRBV7-7 and TRBJ1-1, is GAGVSQSPRYKVTKRGQDVTLRCDPISSHATLYWYQQALGQGPEFLTYFNYEAQPDKSGLPSDRFSAERPEGSISTLTIQRTEQRDSAMYRCASSLVPGKAEAFFGQGTRLTVV.

The rearrangement uses TRBV9 and TRBJ2-2; D remains ambiguous. The germline gives CDR1 SGDLS, CDR2 YYNGEE. The CDR3 contains 14 residues. The V gene lost 4 bases and the J gene lost 0 bases, with 7 bases spanning the gap. The CDR3 coding sequence is TGTGCCAGCAGCAGCCGCCCGAACACCGGGGAGCTGTTTTTT. It codes for CASSSRPNTGELFF.

This clone showed up just a few times. This sequence joins TRBV6-5 and TRBJ2-5, with 9 bases lining up with TRBD2. The CDR3 extends over 13 amino acids. Germline V gives CDR1 MNHEY, CDR2 SVGAGI. The DNA of the CDR3 is TGTGTGGTAGCGGGGGAGTACCAAGAGACCCAGTACTTC. Amino acid sequence: CVVAGEYQETQYF.

The chain employs TRBV11-2 and TRBJ2-5; TRBD2 matches at 9 bases. Germline V lookup: CDR1 SGHAT, CDR2 FQNNGV. After removal of 5 bases from V and 5 bases from J, the junction contained 12 bases not matched to a gene. This CDR3 comprises 16 residues. The CDR3 region is CASSNPARGGFETQYF. The CDR3 DNA follows: TGTGCCAGCAGCAACCCAGCGCGGGGGGGCTTTGAGACCCAGTACTTC.

Here the CDR3 reads CASSEQGARAEAFF. For the CDR3, the DNA is TGTGCCAGCAGTGAACAGGGGGCGCGAGCTGAAGCTTTCTTT. The V call is TRBV2, the J call TRBJ1-1; TRBD1 matches at 8 bases. The CDR3 runs to 14 residues. Trimming cost V 2 bases and J 6 bases; bases outside gene matches: 5. Per the germline V gene, CDR1 is SNHLY and CDR2 is FYNNEI.

This rearrangement joins TRBV7-3 to TRBJ2-1, with TRBD2 matching over 10 bases. V trimming: 7 bases; J trimming: 8 bases; junction bases outside the gene matches: 8. Per germline, CDR1 SGHTA and CDR2 FQGTGA. This CDR3 is 14 amino acids long. CDR3: CASKAGGPHDEQFF. CDR3 DNA: TGTGCCAGCAAAGCGGGGGGGCCTCACGATGAGCAGTTCTTC.

V usage is TRBV18 and J usage is TRBJ2-6, with D maybe TRBD2 (6 bases). V was shortened by 1 base and J by 0 bases, with 10 bases between the two germline ends. Germline-derived CDR1 and CDR2 are KGHSH and LQKENI. The CDR3 covers 17 residues. CDR3 DNA sequence: TGTGCCAGCTCACCACTAGCGGAAAGCTCTGGGGCCAACGTCCTGACTTTC. This sequence encodes CASSPLAESSGANVLTF.

The chain couples TRBV3-1 (or the pseudogene TRBV3-2) to TRBJ2-2; 8 bases line up with TRBD2. V was pared by 6 bases and J by 7 bases, with 13 bases of the junction left unmatched. This CDR3 spans 16 amino acids. Germline V lookup: CDR1 LGHDT, CDR2 YNNKEL (reference sequence). DNA for the CDR3: TGTGCCAGCAGGCCCCCCGGGGGGGGCCGGATCGGGGAGCTGTTTTTT. Translation: CASRPPGGGRIGELFF.

The V and J genes are TRBV5-1 and TRBJ2-5; 9 nucleotides line up with TRBD1. This CDR3 region has 14 residues. Per germline, CDR1 SGHRS and CDR2 YFSETQ. V shed 4 bases and J 3 bases; nucleotides not matched to a gene: 4. The CDR3: CASSPWTGEETQYF. The CDR3 bases are TGCGCCAGCAGCCCGTGGACAGGGGAAGAGACCCAGTACTTC.

About this clone: Other DNA sequences in the sample encode the same CDR3. This rearrangement joins TRBV29-1 to TRBJ1-5; D is ambiguous. V was pared by 4 bases and J by 2 bases, with 9 bases between. Germline CDR1 SQVTM, CDR2 ANQGSEA. This CDR3 is 13 amino acids long. In DNA, the CDR3 is TGCAGCGTTGGGGCGGGTGGCAATCAGCCCCAGCATTTT. Protein product: CSVGAGGNQPQHF.

The count of this clone is one. This rearrangement joins TRBV4-2 to TRBJ2-3, with 11 bases lining up with TRBD2. V lost 3 bases, J lost 0 bases, and 11 bases stayed unmatched. The CDR3 length is 19 residues. Germline loops: CDR1 LGHNA, CDR2 YNFKEQ. Here the CDR3 reads CASSHLLAGGITSTDTQYF. The CDR3 DNA reads as TGTGCCAGCAGCCATCTCCTAGCGGGGGGTATCACTAGCACAGATACGCAGTATTTT.

The chain is built from TRBV10-3 and TRBJ2-3; weak D call: TRBD1 (6 bases). The CDR3 is 14 residues long. Germline CDR1 and CDR2: ENHRY and SYGVKD. Trimming took off 6 bases at V and 4 bases at J, with 14 bases between the two ends. CDR3 coding DNA: TGTGCCATCAGGCGTGAGGGGGTTGCAGATACGCAGTATTTT. It yields the protein CAIRREGVADTQYF.

This sequence joins TRBV6-5 and TRBJ2-3; maybe TRBD2 (6 bases). The CDR3 runs 15 residues. Per the germline V gene, CDR1 is MNHEY and CDR2 is SVGAGI. V lost 0 bases and J 4 bases, leaving 11 bases between the germline ends. CDR3 protein: CASSYSRLGPDTQYF. CDR3 bases: TGTGCCAGCAGTTACTCCCGACTAGGTCCAGATACGCAGTATTTT.

This chain links TRBV4-3 with TRBJ2-7; TRBD2 matches at 12 bases. This CDR3 is built from 16 residues. Germline-derived CDR1 and CDR2 are LGHNA and YSLEER. V lost 3 bases and J lost 4; bases outside the gene matches: 7. CDR3 protein: CASSQDWTSGVYEQYF. The DNA of the CDR3 is TGCGCCAGCAGCCAGGATTGGACTAGCGGGGTATACGAGCAGTACTTC.